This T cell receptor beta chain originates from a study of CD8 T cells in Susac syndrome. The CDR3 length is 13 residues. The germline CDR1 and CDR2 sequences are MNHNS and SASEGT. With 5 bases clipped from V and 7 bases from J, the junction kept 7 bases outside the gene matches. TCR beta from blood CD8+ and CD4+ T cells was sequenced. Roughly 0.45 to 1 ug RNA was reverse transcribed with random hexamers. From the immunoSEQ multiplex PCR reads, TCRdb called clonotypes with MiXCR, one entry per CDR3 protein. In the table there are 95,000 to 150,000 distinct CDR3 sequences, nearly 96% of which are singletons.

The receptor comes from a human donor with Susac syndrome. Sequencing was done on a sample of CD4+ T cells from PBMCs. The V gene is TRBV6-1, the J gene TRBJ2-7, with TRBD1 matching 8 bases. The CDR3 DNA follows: TGTGCCAGCAGTTGGACAGGGACGGGGGAGCAGTACTTC. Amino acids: CASSWTGTGEQYF.